These 12 T cell receptor beta chains share one sample of origin, sequenced in a study of CD8+CD57+ T cells in acquired aplastic anemia. Investigators profiled TCR beta VDJ and CDR3 from genomic DNA template. TCRdb independently ran MiXCR on the reads; one entry per CDR3 protein. This sample has under 200,000 distinct CDR3 sequences; 60% to 80% occur once, and the top ten carry around 45%. Only patients with CD8+CD57+ cell expansion on flow cytometry were chosen for sequencing. Sequencing was done on a sample of sorted CD4+, CD8+, or CD8+CD57+ T cells (not recorded which) from PBMCs. These TCRs come from a human donor with aplastic anemia.

The rearrangement links TRBV24-1 to TRBJ2-1; D not resolved. Trimming pared 9 bases from V and 2 bases from J, leaving 10 bases between. Germline assignment: CDR1 KGHDR and CDR2 SFDVKD. CDR3 length: 13 residues. CDR3 loop: CATGPRTYNEQFF. Here the CDR3 DNA reads TGTGCCACCGGCCCGAGGACCTACAATGAGCAGTTCTTC.

This rearrangement joins TRBV7-3 to TRBJ2-1, with 9 bases matching TRBD1. The CDR3 runs to 14 residues. CDR1 and CDR2 (germline): SGHTA, FQGTGA. Losses at the gene ends were 6 bases for V and 2 bases for J; bases not matched to a gene: 2. The CDR3 nucleotides read TGTGCCAGCAGGGGGACAGGGACCTACAATGAGCAGTTCTTC. Its protein is CASRGTGTYNEQFF.

The sample holds a few counts of this clonotype. This chain uses TRBV10-3 with TRBJ2-7; D is ambiguous. CDR3 length: 14 amino acids. V was pared by 5 bases and J by 2 bases, with 13 bases between. Germline V gives CDR1 ENHRY, CDR2 SYGVKD. The CDR3 loop is CAISPIGYAYEQYF. CDR3 DNA sequence: TGTGCCATCAGTCCAATCGGCTACGCCTACGAGCAGTACTTC.

The CDR3 DNA reads as TGTGCCACCAGCAGAGATACGGGGAGCTCCTACAATGAGCAGTTCTTC. Its translation: CATSRDTGSSYNEQFF. The chain carries TRBV15 and TRBJ2-1; TRBD2 is a possible D gene (5 bases). CDR1 and CDR2 (germline): LNHNV, YYDKDF (reference sequence). The CDR3 runs to 16 residues. Trimming shortened V by 0 bases and J by 0 bases, and 9 bases separated the two germline ends.

This clonotype was counted many times. The chain joins TRBV4-1 to TRBJ2-4, with D hard to call. The CDR3 contains 14 residues. V lost 0 bases and J 6 bases, leaving 9 bases between the germline ends. Germline lookup yields CDR1 MGHRA and CDR2 YSYEKL. The CDR3 bases are TGCGCCAGCAGCCAAGATAGGACCCCAAACATTCAGTACTTC. It specifies CASSQDRTPNIQYF.

In the case of this clonotype: A junction end diverges from the germline sequence, so it may reflect a read error. The chain carries TRBV2 and TRBJ1-6; the match to TRBD1 covers 10 bases. This CDR3 has 15 residues. Germline V lookup: CDR1 SNHLY, CDR2 FYNNEI. Here the CDR3 reads CASSALGQGNSPLHF. For the CDR3, the DNA is TGTGCAAGCAGTGCGTTGGGACAGGGGAATTCACCCCTCCACTTT.

As regards this clonotype: A read error may account for a junction end that differs from germline. The chain joins TRBV7-9 to TRBJ2-7; either TRBD1 or TRBD2 may supply D (5 bases each). The length of the CDR3 is 11 residues. Germline V gene lookup returns CDR1 SEHNR and CDR2 FQNEAQ (reference sequence). CDR3 in amino acids: CASSSYGADFF. The CDR3 nucleotides read TGTGCCAGCAGCTCCTACGGGGCTGATTTTTTC.

This chain joins TRBV29-1 and TRBJ2-3, with TRBD2 identical over 7 bases. V was pared by 3 bases and J by 0 bases, with 12 bases of the junction left unmatched. This CDR3 contains 17 residues. Germline loops: CDR1 SQVTM, CDR2 ANQGSEA. CDR3 DNA: TGCAGCGTTGATAAGGAAGGTAGCGGGCCTAGCACAGATACGCAGTATTTT. Encoded protein: CSVDKEGSGPSTDTQYF.

V gene TRBV7-9 combines with J gene TRBJ1-1, with D possibly being TRBD1 (5 bases). The CDR3 totals 11 residues. Germline assignment: CDR1 SEHNR and CDR2 FQNEAQ (reference sequence). V shed 10 bases and J shed 1 base, with 7 bases lying between them. CDR3 sequence (DNA): TGTGCCACTACAGGGAACACTGAAGCTTTCTTT. Encoded protein: CATTGNTEAFF.

DNA for the CDR3: TGTGCCAGTAGTTCCATGGGGACTAACTATGGCTACACCTTC. Protein sequence: CASSSMGTNYGYTF. V gene TRBV19 combines with J gene TRBJ1-2, with D unresolved. The CDR3 is 14 amino acids. Germline V gene data show CDR1 as LNHDA and CDR2 as SQIVND (reference sequence). V dropped 5 bases and J dropped 0 bases, with 10 bases sitting between them. The variable domain in full, with the rest retrieved from reference TRBV19 and TRBJ1-2, is DGGITQSPKYLFRKEGQNVTLSCEQNLNHDAMYWYRQDPGQGLRLIYYSQIVNDFQKGDIAEGYSVSREKKESFPLTVTSAQKNPTAFYLCASSSMGTNYGYTFGSGTRLTVV.

This clonotype was found once. The chain couples TRBV5-6 to TRBJ1-2; D might be TRBD1 (6 bases). Germline loops: CDR1 SGHDT, CDR2 YYEEEE. Trimming shortened V by 0 bases and J by 4 bases, and 10 bases separated the two germline ends. The CDR3 extends over 14 amino acids. Here the CDR3 DNA reads TGTGCCAGCAGCTTGGACAGGGTCTTCTATGGCTACACCTTC. Amino acid sequence: CASSLDRVFYGYTF.

In this sample, this clonotype turned up once. The chain recombines TRBV7-6 with TRBJ2-3; D is possibly TRBD1 (6 bases). The CDR3 covers 15 residues. Germline values: CDR1 SGHVS, CDR2 FNYEAQ. V was cut by 5 bases and J by 4 bases, with 16 bases left in between. The CDR3 DNA reads as TGTGCCAGCAGCCCTACAGGGCGCCTGGCAGATACGCAGTATTTT. The encoded protein is CASSPTGRLADTQYF.